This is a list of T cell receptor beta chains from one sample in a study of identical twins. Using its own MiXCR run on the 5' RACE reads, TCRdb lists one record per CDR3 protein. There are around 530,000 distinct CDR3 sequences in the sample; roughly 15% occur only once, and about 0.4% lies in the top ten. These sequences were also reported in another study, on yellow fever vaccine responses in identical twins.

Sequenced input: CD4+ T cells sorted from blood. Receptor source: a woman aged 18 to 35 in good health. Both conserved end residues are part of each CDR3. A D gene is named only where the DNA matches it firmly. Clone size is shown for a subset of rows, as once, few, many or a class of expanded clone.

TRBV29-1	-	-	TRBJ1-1	TGCAGCGTTGAGGCAGGGGCTATGAACACTGAAGCTTTCTTT	CSVEAGAMNTEAFF
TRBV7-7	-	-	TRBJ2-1	TGTGCCAGCAGCTTAGGTGGAGGGCAGGATGAGCAGTTCTTC	CASSLGGGQDEQFF
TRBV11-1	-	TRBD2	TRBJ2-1	TGTGCCAGCAGCTTATTGGCTAGCGGGGGTCCTTACAATGAGCAGTTCTTC	CASSLLASGGPYNEQFF
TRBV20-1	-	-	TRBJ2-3	TGCAGTGCCCCCGGACGGACCTACACAGATACGCAGTATTTT	CSAPGRTYTDTQYF
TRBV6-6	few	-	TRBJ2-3	TGTGCCAGCAGTTACAAAGCGAATACGCAGTATTTT	CASSYKANTQYF
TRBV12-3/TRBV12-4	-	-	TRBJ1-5	TGTGCCAGCAGTTTCAGGGAAGAACAGCCCCAGCATTTT	CASSFREEQPQHF
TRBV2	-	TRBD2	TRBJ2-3	TGTGCCACCGGACCCAAGACGTCGGGAGGCTCTAGCACAGATACGCAGTATTTT	CATGPKTSGGSSTDTQYF
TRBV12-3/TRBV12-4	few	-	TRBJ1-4	TGTGCTTCCGGGGACATTAATGAAAAACTGTTTTTT	CASGDINEKLFF
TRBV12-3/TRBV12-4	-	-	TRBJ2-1	TGTGCCAGCAGTTTAGAGAGGACGAACAATGAGCAGTTCTTC	CASSLERTNNEQFF
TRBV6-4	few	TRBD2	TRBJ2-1	TGTGCCAGCGAGAGGGAAGCGGGGCACAATGAGCAGTTCTTC	CASEREAGHNEQFF
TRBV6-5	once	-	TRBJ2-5	TGTGCCAGCAGTTACTCATCAGCCTGGGAGACCCAGTACTTC	CASSYSSAWETQYF
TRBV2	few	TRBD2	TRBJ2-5	TGTGCCAGCAGATACCAGACTAGCGGGGGGGAGACCCAGTACTTC	CASRYQTSGGETQYF
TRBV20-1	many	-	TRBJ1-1	TGCAGTGCCCCTAGCACACAGCCGAACACTGAAGCTTTCTTT	CSAPSTQPNTEAFF
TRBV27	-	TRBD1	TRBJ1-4	TGTGCCAGCAGTCCTACCAGGGGGCGCGTAGAAAAACTGTTTTTT	CASSPTRGRVEKLFF
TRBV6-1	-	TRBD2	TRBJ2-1	TGTGCCAGCAGAAAGCCGTCTAGCGGGAACTACAATGAGCAGTTCTTC	CASRKPSSGNYNEQFF
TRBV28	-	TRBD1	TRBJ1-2	TGTGCCAGCAGGCAGGGGGCAGAAGGCTACACCTTC	CASRQGAEGYTF
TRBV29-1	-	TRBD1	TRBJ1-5	TGCAGCGTGAAGGACAGGGGAGACAATCAGCCCCAGCATTTT	CSVKDRGDNQPQHF
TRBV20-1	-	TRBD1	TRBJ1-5	TGCAGTGCCAGGGGGCAGATAAATCAGCCCCAGCATTTT	CSARGQINQPQHF
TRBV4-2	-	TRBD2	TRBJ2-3	TGTGCCAGCACCCGGCGAGACGGAACTAGCGGGGGGACTAGCACAGATACGCAGTATTTT	CASTRRDGTSGGTSTDTQYF
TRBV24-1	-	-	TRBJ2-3	TGTGCCACCAGTGATTTGCAACGGGACGGGGCAGATACGCAGTATTTT	CATSDLQRDGADTQYF
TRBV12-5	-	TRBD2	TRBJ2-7	TGTGCTAGTGGAACCGGGACTAGCGGGAGGGCCCTCGACGAGCAGTACTTC	CASGTGTSGRALDEQYF
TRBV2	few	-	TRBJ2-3	TGTGCCAGCAGCCCGTCCCGGGACTACCACAAAGGGGGGGATTTT	CASSPSRDYHKGGDF
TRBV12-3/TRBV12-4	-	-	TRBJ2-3	TGTGCCAGCAGTGGAGCGGGCGTGAGGGGGGGAGGCCACGATACGCAGTATTTT	CASSGAGVRGGGHDTQYF
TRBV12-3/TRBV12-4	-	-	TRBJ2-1	TGTGCCAGCAGTTCCCCTCCCCATGAGCAGTTCTTC	CASSSPPHEQFF